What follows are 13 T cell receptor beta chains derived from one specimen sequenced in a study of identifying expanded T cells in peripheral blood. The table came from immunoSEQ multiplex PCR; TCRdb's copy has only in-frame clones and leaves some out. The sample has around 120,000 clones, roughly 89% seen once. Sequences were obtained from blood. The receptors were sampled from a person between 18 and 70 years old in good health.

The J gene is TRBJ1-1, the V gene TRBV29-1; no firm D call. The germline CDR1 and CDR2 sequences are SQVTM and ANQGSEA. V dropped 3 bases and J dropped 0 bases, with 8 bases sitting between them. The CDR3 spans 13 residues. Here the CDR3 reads CSVERSMNTEAFF. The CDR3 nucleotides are TGCAGCGTTGAGCGGTCCATGAACACTGAAGCTTTCTTT.

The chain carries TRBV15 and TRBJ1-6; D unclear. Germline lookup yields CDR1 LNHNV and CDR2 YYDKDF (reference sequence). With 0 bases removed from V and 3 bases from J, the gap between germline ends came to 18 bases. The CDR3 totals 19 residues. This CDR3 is CATSRDRIGMQNYNSPLHF. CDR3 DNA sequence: TGTGCCACCAGCAGAGATCGGATTGGTATGCAGAACTATAATTCACCCCTCCACTTT.

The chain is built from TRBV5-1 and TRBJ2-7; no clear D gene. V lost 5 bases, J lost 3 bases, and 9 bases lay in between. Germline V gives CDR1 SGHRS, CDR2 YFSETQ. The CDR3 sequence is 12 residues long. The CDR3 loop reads CASRQTNYEQYF. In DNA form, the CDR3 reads TGCGCCAGCAGACAGACGAACTACGAGCAGTACTTC.

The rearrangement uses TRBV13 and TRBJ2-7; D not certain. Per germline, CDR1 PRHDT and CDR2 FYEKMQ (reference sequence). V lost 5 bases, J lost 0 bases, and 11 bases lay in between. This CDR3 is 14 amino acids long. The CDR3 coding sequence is TGTGCCAGCAGCCCTCCGCAACGCTCCTACGAGCAGTACTTC. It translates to CASSPPQRSYEQYF.

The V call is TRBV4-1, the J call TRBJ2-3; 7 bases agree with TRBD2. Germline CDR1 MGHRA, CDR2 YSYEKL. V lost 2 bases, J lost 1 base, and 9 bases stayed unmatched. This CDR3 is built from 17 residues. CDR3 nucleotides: TGCGCCAGCAGCCAATCGCGGGGGAACCTGGGCACAGATACGCAGTATTTT. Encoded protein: CASSQSRGNLGTDTQYF.

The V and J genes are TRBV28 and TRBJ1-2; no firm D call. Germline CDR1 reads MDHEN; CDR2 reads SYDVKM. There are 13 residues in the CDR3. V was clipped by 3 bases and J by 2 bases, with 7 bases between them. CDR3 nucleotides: TGTGCCAGCAGTTTGGGCAGGAACTATGGCTACACCTTC. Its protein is CASSLGRNYGYTF.

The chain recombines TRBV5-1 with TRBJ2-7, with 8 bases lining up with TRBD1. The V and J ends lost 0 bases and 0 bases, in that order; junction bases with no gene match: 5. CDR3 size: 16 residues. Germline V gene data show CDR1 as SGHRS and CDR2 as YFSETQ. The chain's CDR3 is CASSLATGGRSYEQYF. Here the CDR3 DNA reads TGCGCCAGCAGCTTGGCCACAGGGGGGCGCTCCTACGAGCAGTACTTC.

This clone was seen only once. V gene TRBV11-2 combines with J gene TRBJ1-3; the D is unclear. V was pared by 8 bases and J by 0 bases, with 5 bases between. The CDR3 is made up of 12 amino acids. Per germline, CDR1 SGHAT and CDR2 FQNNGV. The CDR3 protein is CASRSSGNTIYF. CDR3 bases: TGTGCCAGCCGGTCCTCTGGAAACACCATATATTTT.

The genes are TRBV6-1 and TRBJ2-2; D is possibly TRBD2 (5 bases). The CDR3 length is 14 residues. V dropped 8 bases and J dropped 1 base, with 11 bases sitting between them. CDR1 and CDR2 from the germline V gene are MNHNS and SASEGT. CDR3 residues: CASRRAENTGELFF. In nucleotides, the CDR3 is TGTGCCAGCCGGAGAGCGGAGAACACCGGGGAGCTGTTTTTT.

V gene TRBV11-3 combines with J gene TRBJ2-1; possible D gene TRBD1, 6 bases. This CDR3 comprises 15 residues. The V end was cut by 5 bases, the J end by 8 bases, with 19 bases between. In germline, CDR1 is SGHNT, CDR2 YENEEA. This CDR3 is CASSLARTVFHEQFF. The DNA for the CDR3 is TGTGCCAGCAGCCTAGCCAGGACAGTTTTCCATGAGCAGTTCTTC.

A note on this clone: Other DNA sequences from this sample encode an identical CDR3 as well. CDR3 DNA sequence: TGTGCCTCCGGGGGCGGGGGCGACACCGGGGAGCTGTTTTTT. This translates into CASGGGGDTGELFF. The rearrangement uses TRBV9 and TRBJ2-2; possible D gene TRBD2, 7 bases. This CDR3 comprises 14 residues. Trimming stripped 10 bases from V and 3 bases from J, with 16 bases between. CDR1 and CDR2 from the germline V gene are SGDLS and YYNGEE.

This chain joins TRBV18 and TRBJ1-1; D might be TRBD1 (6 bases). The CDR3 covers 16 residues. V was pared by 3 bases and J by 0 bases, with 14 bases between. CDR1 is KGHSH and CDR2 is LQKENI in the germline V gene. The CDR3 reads CASSPIAGTLNTEAFF. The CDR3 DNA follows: TGTGCCAGCTCACCGATAGCCGGGACATTGAACACTGAAGCTTTCTTT.

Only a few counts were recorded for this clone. CDR3 residues: CASSFSGGREKLFF. The CDR3 DNA reads TGTGCCAGCAGCTTCTCCGGGGGGAGAGAAAAACTGTTTTTT. V gene TRBV11-2 combines with J gene TRBJ1-4, with D possibly being TRBD1 (5 bases). The CDR3 has 14 amino acids. CDR1 is SGHAT, CDR2 FQNNGV, per germline. V was trimmed by 3 bases and J by 8 bases, leaving 13 bases between them.